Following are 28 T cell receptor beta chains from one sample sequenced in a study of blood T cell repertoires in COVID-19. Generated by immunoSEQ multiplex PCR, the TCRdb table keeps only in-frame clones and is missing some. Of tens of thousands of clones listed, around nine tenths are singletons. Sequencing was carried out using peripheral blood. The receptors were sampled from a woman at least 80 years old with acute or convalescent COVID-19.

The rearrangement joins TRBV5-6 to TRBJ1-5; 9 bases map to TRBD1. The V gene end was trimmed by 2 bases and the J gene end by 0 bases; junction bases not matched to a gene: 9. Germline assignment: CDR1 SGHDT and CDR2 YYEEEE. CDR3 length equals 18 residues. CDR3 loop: CASSLGQGRRDSNQPQHF. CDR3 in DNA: TGTGCCAGCAGCTTAGGACAGGGGCGACGAGATAGCAATCAGCCCCAGCATTTT.

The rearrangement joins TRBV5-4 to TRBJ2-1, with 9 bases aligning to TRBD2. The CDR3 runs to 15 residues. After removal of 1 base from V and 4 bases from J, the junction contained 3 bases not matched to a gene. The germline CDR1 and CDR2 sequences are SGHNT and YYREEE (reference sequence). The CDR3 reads CASSLISGGYNEQFF. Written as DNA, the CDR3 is TGTGCCAGCAGCTTGATTAGCGGGGGTTACAATGAGCAGTTCTTC.

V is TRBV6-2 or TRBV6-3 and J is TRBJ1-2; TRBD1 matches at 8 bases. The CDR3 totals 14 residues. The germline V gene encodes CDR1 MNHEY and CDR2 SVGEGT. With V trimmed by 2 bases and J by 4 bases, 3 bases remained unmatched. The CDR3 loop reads CASSYPGTGYGYTF. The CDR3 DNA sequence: TGTGCCAGCAGTTACCCCGGGACAGGCTATGGCTACACCTTC.

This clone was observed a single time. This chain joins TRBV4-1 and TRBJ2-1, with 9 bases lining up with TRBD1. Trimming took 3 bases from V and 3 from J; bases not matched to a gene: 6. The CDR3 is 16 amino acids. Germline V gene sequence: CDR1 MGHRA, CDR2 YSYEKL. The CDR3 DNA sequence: TGCGCCAGCAGCCAGGGACAGGGCACGGTCTACAATGAGCAGTTCTTC. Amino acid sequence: CASSQGQGTVYNEQFF.

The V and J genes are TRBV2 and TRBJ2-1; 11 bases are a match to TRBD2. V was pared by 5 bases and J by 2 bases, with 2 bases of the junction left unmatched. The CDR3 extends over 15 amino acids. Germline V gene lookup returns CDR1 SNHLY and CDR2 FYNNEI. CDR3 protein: CASSLTSGTYNEQFF. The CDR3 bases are TGTGCCAGCAGTCTGACTAGCGGGACCTACAATGAGCAGTTCTTC. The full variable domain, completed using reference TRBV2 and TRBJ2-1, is EPEVTQTPSHQVTQMGQEVILRCVPISNHLYFYWYRQILGQKVEFLVSFYNNEISEKSEIFDDQFSVERPDGSNFTLKIRSTKLEDSAMYFCASSLTSGTYNEQFFGPGTRLTVL.

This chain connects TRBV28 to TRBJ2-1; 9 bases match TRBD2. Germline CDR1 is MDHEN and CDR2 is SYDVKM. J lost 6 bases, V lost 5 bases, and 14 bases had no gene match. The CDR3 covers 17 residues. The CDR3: CASSRLAVSNWGNEQFF. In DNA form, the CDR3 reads TGTGCCAGCAGTCGACTAGCGGTCTCAAACTGGGGCAATGAGCAGTTCTTC.

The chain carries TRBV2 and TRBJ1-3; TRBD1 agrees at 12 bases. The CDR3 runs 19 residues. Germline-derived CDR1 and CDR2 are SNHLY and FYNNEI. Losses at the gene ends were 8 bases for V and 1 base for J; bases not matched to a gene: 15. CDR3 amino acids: CASLPPGQGAQTSGNTIYF. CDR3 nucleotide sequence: TGTGCCAGCCTACCGCCGGGACAGGGGGCGCAGACTTCTGGAAACACCATATATTTT.

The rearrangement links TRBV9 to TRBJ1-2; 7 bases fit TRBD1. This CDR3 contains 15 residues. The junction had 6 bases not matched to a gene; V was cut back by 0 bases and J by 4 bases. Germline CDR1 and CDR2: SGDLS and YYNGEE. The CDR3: CASSVEAGGGYGYTF. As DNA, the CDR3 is TGTGCCAGCAGCGTAGAGGCAGGGGGTGGCTATGGCTACACCTTC.

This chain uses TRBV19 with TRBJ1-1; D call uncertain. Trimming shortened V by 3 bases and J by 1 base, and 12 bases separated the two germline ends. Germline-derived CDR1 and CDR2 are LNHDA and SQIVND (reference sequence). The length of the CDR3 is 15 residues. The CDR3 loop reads CASSISLSRNTEAFF. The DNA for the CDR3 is TGTGCCAGTAGTATTAGCTTGAGTCGGAACACTGAAGCTTTCTTT. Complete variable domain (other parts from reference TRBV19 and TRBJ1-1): DGGITQSPKYLFRKEGQNVTLSCEQNLNHDAMYWYRQDPGQGLRLIYYSQIVNDFQKGDIAEGYSVSREKKESFPLTVTSAQKNPTAFYLCASSISLSRNTEAFFGQGTRLTVV.

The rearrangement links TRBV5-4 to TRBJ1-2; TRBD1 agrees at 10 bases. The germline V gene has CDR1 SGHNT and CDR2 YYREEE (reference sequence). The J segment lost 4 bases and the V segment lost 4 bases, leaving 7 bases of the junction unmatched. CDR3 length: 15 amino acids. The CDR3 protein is CASSGEGQGIYGYTF. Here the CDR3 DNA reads TGTGCCAGCAGCGGCGAGGGACAGGGGATCTATGGCTACACCTTC. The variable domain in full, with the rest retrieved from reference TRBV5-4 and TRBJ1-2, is ETGVTQSPTHLIKTRGQQVTLRCSSQSGHNTVSWYQQALGQGPQFIFQYYREEENGRGNFPPRFSGLQFPNYSSELNVNALELDDSALYLCASSGEGQGIYGYTFGSGTRLTVV.

This chain's CDR3 is CASRLAGGLNGELFF. CDR3 nucleotide sequence: TGTGCCAGCAGGCTAGCGGGGGGGCTGAACGGGGAGCTGTTTTTT. The rearrangement uses TRBV2 and TRBJ2-2; 12 bases map to TRBD2. V was pared by 6 bases and J by 7 bases, with 6 bases of the junction left unmatched. CDR1 is SNHLY, CDR2 FYNNEI, per germline. The CDR3 consists of 15 residues.

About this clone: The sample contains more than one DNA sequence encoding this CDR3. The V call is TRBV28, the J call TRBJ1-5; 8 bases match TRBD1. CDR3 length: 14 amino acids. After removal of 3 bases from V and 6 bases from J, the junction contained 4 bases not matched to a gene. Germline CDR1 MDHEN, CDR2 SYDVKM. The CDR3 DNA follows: TGTGCCAGCAGTTTTGGGACAGGTAGTCAGCCCCAGCATTTT. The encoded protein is CASSFGTGSQPQHF.

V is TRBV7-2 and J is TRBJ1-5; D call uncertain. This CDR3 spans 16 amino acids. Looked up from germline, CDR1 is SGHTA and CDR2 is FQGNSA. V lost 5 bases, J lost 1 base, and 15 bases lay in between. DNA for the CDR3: TGTGCCAGCAGCCGTAGCTTAATACGGAGCAATCAGCCCCAGCATTTT. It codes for CASSRSLIRSNQPQHF.

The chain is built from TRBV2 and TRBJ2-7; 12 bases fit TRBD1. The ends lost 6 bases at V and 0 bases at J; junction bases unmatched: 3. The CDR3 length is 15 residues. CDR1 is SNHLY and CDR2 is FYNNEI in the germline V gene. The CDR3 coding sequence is TGTGCCAGCAGCGGGACAGGGGGCTTCTCCTACGAGCAGTACTTC. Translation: CASSGTGGFSYEQYF.

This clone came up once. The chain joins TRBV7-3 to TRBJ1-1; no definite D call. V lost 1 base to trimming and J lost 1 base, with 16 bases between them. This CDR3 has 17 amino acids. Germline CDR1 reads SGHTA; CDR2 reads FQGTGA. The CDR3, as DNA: TGTGCCAGCAGCTTAAACCCCTCCCCAGGTACGAACACTGAAGCTTTCTTT. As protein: CASSLNPSPGTNTEAFF. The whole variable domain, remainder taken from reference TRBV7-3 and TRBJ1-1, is GAGVSQTPSNKVTEKGKYVELRCDPISGHTALYWYRQSLGQGPEFLIYFQGTGAADDSGLPNDRFFAVRPEGSVSTLKIQRTERGDSAVYLCASSLNPSPGTNTEAFFGQGTRLTVV.

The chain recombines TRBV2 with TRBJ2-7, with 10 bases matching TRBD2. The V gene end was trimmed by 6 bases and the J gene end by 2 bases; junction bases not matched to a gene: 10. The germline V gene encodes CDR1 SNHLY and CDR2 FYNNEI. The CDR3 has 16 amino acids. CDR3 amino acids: CASRGFGTSETYEQYF. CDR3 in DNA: TGTGCCAGCAGAGGTTTTGGGACTAGCGAAACCTACGAGCAGTACTTC. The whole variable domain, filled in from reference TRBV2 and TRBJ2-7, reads EPEVTQTPSHQVTQMGQEVILRCVPISNHLYFYWYRQILGQKVEFLVSFYNNEISEKSEIFDDQFSVERPDGSNFTLKIRSTKLEDSAMYFCASRGFGTSETYEQYFGPGTRLTVT.

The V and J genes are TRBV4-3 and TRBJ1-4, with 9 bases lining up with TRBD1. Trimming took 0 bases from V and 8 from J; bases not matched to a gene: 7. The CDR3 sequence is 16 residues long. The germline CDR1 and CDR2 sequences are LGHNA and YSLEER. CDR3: CASSQDYRGLREKLFF. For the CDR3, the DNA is TGCGCCAGCAGCCAAGATTACAGGGGGCTAAGGGAAAAACTGTTTTTT.

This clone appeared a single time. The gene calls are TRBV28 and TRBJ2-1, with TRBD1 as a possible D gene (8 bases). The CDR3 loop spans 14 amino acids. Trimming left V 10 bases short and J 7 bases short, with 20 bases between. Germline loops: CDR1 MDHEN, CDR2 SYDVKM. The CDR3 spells CATKGTQGGNEQFF. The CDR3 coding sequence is TGTGCCACCAAGGGCACACAGGGGGGGAATGAGCAGTTCTTC.

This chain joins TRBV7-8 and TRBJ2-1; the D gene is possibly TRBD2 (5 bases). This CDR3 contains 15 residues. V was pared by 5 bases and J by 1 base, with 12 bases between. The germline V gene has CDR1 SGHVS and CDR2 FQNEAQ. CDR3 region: CASSPRSGSYNEQFF. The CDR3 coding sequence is TGTGCCAGCAGCCCTAGGTCGGGGTCCTACAATGAGCAGTTCTTC.

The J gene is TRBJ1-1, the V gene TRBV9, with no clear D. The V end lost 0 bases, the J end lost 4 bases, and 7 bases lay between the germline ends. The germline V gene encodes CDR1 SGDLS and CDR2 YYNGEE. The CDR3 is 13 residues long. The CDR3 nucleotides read TGTGCCAGCAGCGTAGCACATGGCACTGAAGCTTTCTTT. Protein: CASSVAHGTEAFF. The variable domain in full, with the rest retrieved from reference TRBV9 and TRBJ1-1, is DSGVTQTPKHLITATGQRVTLRCSPRSGDLSVYWYQQSLDQGLQFLIQYYNGEERAKGNILERFSAQQFPDLHSELNLSSLELGDSALYFCASSVAHGTEAFFGQGTRLTVV.

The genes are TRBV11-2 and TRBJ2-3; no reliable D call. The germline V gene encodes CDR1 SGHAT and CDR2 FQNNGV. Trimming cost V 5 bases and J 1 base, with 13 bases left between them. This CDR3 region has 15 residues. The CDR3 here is CASSMGRPRTDTQYF. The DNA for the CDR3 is TGTGCCAGCAGCATGGGCAGACCCCGCACAGATACGCAGTATTTT.

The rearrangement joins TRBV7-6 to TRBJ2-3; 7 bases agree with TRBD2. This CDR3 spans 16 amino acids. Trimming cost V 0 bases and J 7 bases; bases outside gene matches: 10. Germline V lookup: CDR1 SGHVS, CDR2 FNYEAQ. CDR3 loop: CASSLAGGTSTYTQYF. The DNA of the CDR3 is TGTGCCAGCAGCTTAGCCGGGGGGACCTCCACGTATACGCAGTATTTT.

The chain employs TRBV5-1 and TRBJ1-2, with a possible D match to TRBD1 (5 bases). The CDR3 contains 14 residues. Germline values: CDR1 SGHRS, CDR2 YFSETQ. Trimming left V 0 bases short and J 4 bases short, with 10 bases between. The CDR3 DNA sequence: TGCGCCAGCAGCTTGGCCAGGGAACTCTATGGCTACACCTTC. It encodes CASSLARELYGYTF.

CDR3 protein: CASSLLSRGTGAGEQYF. CDR3 bases: TGTGCCAGCAGCTTATTGAGCAGGGGGACAGGGGCCGGGGAGCAGTACTTC. This chain connects TRBV7-8 to TRBJ2-7; the match to TRBD1 covers 10 bases. V lost 2 bases to trimming and J lost 7 bases; unmatched junction nucleotides: 14. The CDR3 is 17 residues long. CDR1 and CDR2 from the germline V gene are SGHVS and FQNEAQ.

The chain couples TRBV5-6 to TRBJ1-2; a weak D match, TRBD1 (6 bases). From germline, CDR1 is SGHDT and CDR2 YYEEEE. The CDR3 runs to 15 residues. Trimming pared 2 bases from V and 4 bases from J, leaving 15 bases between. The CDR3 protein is CASSFQGSPSYGYTF. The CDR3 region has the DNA TGTGCCAGCAGCTTCCAGGGGTCCCCCTCCTATGGCTACACCTTC.

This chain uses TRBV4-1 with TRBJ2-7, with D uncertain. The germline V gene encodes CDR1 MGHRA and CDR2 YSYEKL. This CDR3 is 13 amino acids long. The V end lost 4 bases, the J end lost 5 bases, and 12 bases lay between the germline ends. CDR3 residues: CASSLQQSHEQYF. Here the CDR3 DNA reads TGCGCCAGCAGCCTCCAACAGAGTCACGAGCAGTACTTC.

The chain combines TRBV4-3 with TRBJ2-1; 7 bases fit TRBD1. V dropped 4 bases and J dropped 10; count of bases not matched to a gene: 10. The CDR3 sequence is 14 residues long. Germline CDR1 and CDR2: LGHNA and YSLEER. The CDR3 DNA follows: TGCGCCAGCAGCCCTGGACAGGTCCGAGGCGAGCAGTTCTTC. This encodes CASSPGQVRGEQFF.

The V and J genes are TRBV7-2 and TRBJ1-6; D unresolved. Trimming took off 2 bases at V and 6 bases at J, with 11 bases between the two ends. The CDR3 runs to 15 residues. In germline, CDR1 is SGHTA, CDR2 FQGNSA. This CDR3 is CASSLYRAGNSPLHF. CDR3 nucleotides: TGTGCCAGCAGCTTATATCGGGCGGGTAATTCACCCCTCCACTTT.